One sample yielded the 28 T cell receptor beta chains listed below, sequenced in a study of T cells in Graves' hyperthyroidism and ophthalmopathy (dated by TCRdb to between 2019 and 2020). The library came from multiplex PCR. Data came from an Illumina HiSeq 2000. TCR beta CDR3 regions were amplified from RNA transcripts. For the first round of RT-PCR on the TCR CDR3, the HTBI primer set was used together with the Qiagen OneStep RT-PCR kit. The public sequencing data were trimmed at Q25 with fastp and processed into clonotypes with MiXCR by TCRdb, which kept only in-frame beta chains. Each entry merges the rows of one CDR3 protein and shows their most common DNA and genes. Across this sample there are 500,000 to 650,000 distinct CDR3 sequences, with approximately 48% seen only once. The ten largest clones capture roughly 45% of the sample. Sequencing used peripheral blood or thyroid tissue (not recorded which). These receptors all stem from an adult woman with Graves' disease, either hyperthyroidism or ophthalmopathy (not recorded which).

This clonotype has only a few counts. V gene TRBV10-3 combines with J gene TRBJ1-2; D remains ambiguous. The germline V and J ends were trimmed by 10 bases and 0 bases, with 18 bases remaining between them. The CDR3 is 15 residues long. Germline CDR1 ENHRY, CDR2 SYGVKD. CDR3 sequence reads: CASTARGFPNYGYTF. For the CDR3, the DNA is TGTGCCAGCACCGCGCGTGGGTTCCCTAACTATGGCTACACCTTC.

The chain couples TRBV20-1 to TRBJ2-7, with 11 bases identical to TRBD2. This CDR3 is 13 amino acids long. Germline trimming cut 6 bases from V and 7 bases from J; bases unmatched to any gene: 8. Per the germline V gene, CDR1 is DFQATT and CDR2 is SNEGSKA (reference sequence). CDR3 coding DNA: TGCAGTGCCGTTACCGGGACTAGCGGAGAGCAGTACTTC. The encoded protein is CSAVTGTSGEQYF.

In its sample, this clonotype was seen many times. The rearrangement joins TRBV15 to TRBJ2-2, with unresolved D. Germline V gives CDR1 LNHNV, CDR2 YYDKDF (reference sequence). The CDR3 sequence is 15 residues long. Deletions cut 0 bases from V and 0 bases from J, with 5 bases between. The CDR3 nucleotides read TGTGCCACCAGCAGAGATCCTGCGAACACCGGGGAGCTGTTTTTT. It codes for CATSRDPANTGELFF.

CDR3 DNA sequence: TGCAGTGCTAGAGGGTGGACAGGGGCGCACTACGAGCAGTACTTC. It codes for CSARGWTGAHYEQYF. The chain couples TRBV20-1 to TRBJ2-7; 9 nucleotides match TRBD1. The germline gives CDR1 DFQATT, CDR2 SNEGSKA (reference sequence). There are 15 residues in the CDR3. The trim removed 1 base at V and 3 bases at J, leaving 7 bases unmatched.

The V gene is TRBV24-1, the J gene TRBJ2-5; the D gene is possibly TRBD1 (7 bases). Germline CDR1 KGHDR, CDR2 SFDVKD. Trimming removed 3 bases from V and 4 bases from J, with 11 bases in between. The CDR3 extends over 14 amino acids. The CDR3 reads CATSDGTAGETQYF. CDR3 DNA: TGTGCCACCAGTGATGGGACAGCGGGAGAGACCCAGTACTTC.

V usage is TRBV14 and J usage is TRBJ1-1; the D is unclear. The CDR3 spans 13 residues. Germline values: CDR1 SGHDN, CDR2 FVKESK. V shed 0 bases and J shed 7 bases, with 9 bases lying between them. As DNA, the CDR3 is TGTGCCAGCAGCCAAGAGGCGGGTTTTGAAGCTTTCTTT. It is translated as CASSQEAGFEAFF.

This clonotype was detected only a few times. The V gene is TRBV5-4, the J gene TRBJ1-6, with 9 bases matching TRBD1. The CDR3 length is 18 residues. V shed 4 bases and J 0 bases; nucleotides not matched to a gene: 8. Germline lookup yields CDR1 SGHNT and CDR2 YYREEE (reference sequence). The CDR3, as DNA: TGTGCCAGCAGCCCGTCAGGGACAGGGAGCTCCTATAATTCACCCCTCCACTTT. Protein: CASSPSGTGSSYNSPLHF.

This rearrangement joins TRBV7-8 to TRBJ2-1; 7 nucleotides align to TRBD1. Germline assignment: CDR1 SGHVS and CDR2 FQNEAQ. Trimming at V came to 6 bases and at J to 4 bases, leaving 3 bases not matched to a gene. This CDR3 region has 13 residues. For the CDR3, the DNA is TGTGCCAGCAGGGAGGACAGGTACAATGAGCAGTTCTTC. This encodes CASREDRYNEQFF.

In this sample, this clonotype turned up many times. This sequence joins TRBV6-1 and TRBJ1-5; D is unresolved. V was clipped by 6 bases and J by 0 bases, with 6 bases between them. The CDR3 covers 13 residues. CDR1 is MNHNS and CDR2 is SASEGT in the germline V gene. CDR3 in DNA: TGTGCCAGCAGACCATATAGCAATCAGCCCCAGCATTTT. Its translation is CASRPYSNQPQHF.

This clonotype has ten or more counts. The V gene is TRBV29-1, the J gene TRBJ1-5; 8 nucleotides align to TRBD1. The germline gives CDR1 SQVTM, CDR2 ANQGSEA. The CDR3 contains 14 residues. Losses at the gene ends were 4 bases for V and 5 bases for J; bases not matched to a gene: 7. The CDR3 DNA is TGCAGCGTTGCGCAGGGGGCGGGGGATCAGCCCCAGCATTTT. Amino acid sequence: CSVAQGAGDQPQHF.

This clonotype was observed at least ten times. The chain uses TRBV5-1 and TRBJ2-7; 11 bases are a match to TRBD2. The V segment lost 1 base and the J segment 0 bases; nucleotides outside the gene matches: 3. Germline CDR1 is SGHRS and CDR2 is YFSETQ. The CDR3 is 16 amino acids. For the CDR3, the DNA is TGCGCCAGCAGCTTGTCCGGGACTAGCGGCTCCTACGAGCAGTACTTC. It codes for CASSLSGTSGSYEQYF. The variable domain in full, with the rest retrieved from reference TRBV5-1 and TRBJ2-7, is KAGVTQTPRYLIKTRGQQVTLSCSPISGHRSVSWYQQTPGQGLQFLFEYFSETQRNKGNFPGRFSGRQFSNSRSEMNVSTLELGDSALYLCASSLSGTSGSYEQYFGPGTRLTVT.

The rearrangement uses TRBV7-2 and TRBJ1-5; D ambiguous. The CDR3 loop spans 16 amino acids. Germline CDR1 is SGHTA and CDR2 is FQGNSA. Between the trimmed V and J ends, which lost 6 bases and 5 bases, there was a span of 20 bases. CDR3 region: CASSSSPGPGHQPQHF. As DNA, the CDR3 is TGTGCCAGCAGTTCTTCACCCGGGCCAGGACATCAGCCCCAGCATTTT.

The chain is built from TRBV9 and TRBJ1-2, with D possibly matching TRBD1 (5 bases). CDR1 is SGDLS, CDR2 YYNGEE, per germline. The CDR3 contains 16 residues. V dropped 7 bases and J dropped 2 bases, with 21 bases sitting between them. The CDR3 coding sequence is TGTGCCAGCTCACTCGTCTGGACCCGGGACAACTATGGCTACACCTTC. Its protein is CASSLVWTRDNYGYTF.

This clonotype was detected once. The V and J genes are TRBV7-8 and TRBJ1-6; tentative D call: TRBD1 (5 bases). The germline V gene has CDR1 SGHVS and CDR2 FQNEAQ. V gave up 4 bases and J gave up 10 bases, with 14 bases separating them. The CDR3 has 14 residues. The CDR3: CASSSRLGGSPLHF. The CDR3 nucleotides are TGTGCCAGCAGCTCCCGACTGGGGGGATCACCCCTCCACTTT.

The J gene is TRBJ1-2, the V gene TRBV29-1; D remains ambiguous. The ends were cut back, 5 bases at V and 4 bases at J, with 11 bases in the middle. CDR3 size: 12 residues. Germline CDR1 SQVTM, CDR2 ANQGSEA. The CDR3 nucleotides are TGCAGCGTTATGAGGCATCTCTATGGCTACACCTTC. Translation gives CSVMRHLYGYTF.

The chain has TRBV7-9 and TRBJ2-7; no reliable D call. The CDR3 runs 15 residues. Deletions cut 3 bases from V and 6 bases from J, with 18 bases between. Germline V gene sequence: CDR1 SEHNR, CDR2 FQNEAQ (reference sequence). CDR3 loop: CASSFPGYLYGEQYF. In DNA, the CDR3 is TGTGCCAGCAGCTTCCCGGGCTATCTATATGGCGAGCAGTACTTC.

The J gene is TRBJ2-5, the V gene TRBV28, with 7 bases fitting TRBD1. V shed 3 bases, J shed 5 bases, and the junction held 9 bases outside the gene matches. In germline, CDR1 is MDHEN, CDR2 SYDVKM. The CDR3 covers 15 residues. CDR3 amino acids: CASSFDRVRGETQYF. The DNA for the CDR3 is TGTGCCAGCAGTTTCGACAGGGTGCGAGGGGAGACCCAGTACTTC.

This clonotype was observed many times. The J gene is TRBJ2-7, the V gene TRBV20-1, with D possibly TRBD1 on 6 matching bases. The CDR3 covers 14 residues. The V gene's germline CDR1 is DFQATT and CDR2 SNEGSKA (reference sequence). V gave up 5 bases and J gave up 3 bases, with 17 bases separating them. For the CDR3, the DNA is TGCAGTGCTGTCCGGGACACTTCATTCTACGAGCAGTACTTC. Protein product: CSAVRDTSFYEQYF.

This chain joins TRBV14 and TRBJ2-3, with D uncertain. Germline CDR1 reads SGHDN; CDR2 reads FVKESK. This CDR3 is built from 13 residues. V was pared by 4 bases and J by 2 bases, with 7 bases between. In nucleotides, the CDR3 is TGTGCCAGCAGCCTCGAGTACACAGATACGCAGTATTTT. Amino acid sequence: CASSLEYTDTQYF.

The V call is TRBV15, the J call TRBJ2-5; tentatively, D is TRBD2 (6 bases). Germline assignment: CDR1 LNHNV and CDR2 YYDKDF (reference sequence). The V end was cut by 2 bases, the J end by 5 bases, with 12 bases between. The CDR3 runs to 14 residues. CDR3 nucleotide sequence: TGTGCCACCAGCAGACTGGGACTTTTCGAGACCCAGTACTTC. It translates to CATSRLGLFETQYF.

This clonotype was detected only a few times. The chain employs TRBV6-2 or TRBV6-3 and TRBJ2-7; 12 bases match TRBD2. CDR1 MNHEY and CDR2 SVGEGT come from the germline V gene. This CDR3 region has 15 residues. With 11 bases clipped from V and 3 bases from J, the junction kept 11 bases outside the gene matches. The CDR3 DNA reads as TGTGCCTCCTCCCCGGGACTAGCGGGCCTCTACGAGCAGTACTTC. Its translation: CASSPGLAGLYEQYF.

The chain has TRBV10-3 and TRBJ1-2; 11 bases map to TRBD1. The CDR3 is made up of 15 amino acids. V shed 2 bases, J shed 3 bases, and the junction held 2 bases outside the gene matches. Germline-derived CDR1 and CDR2 are ENHRY and SYGVKD. CDR3 nucleotide sequence: TGTGCCATCAGTGAGGGACAGGGGGCGGACTATGGCTACACCTTC. Its protein product is CAISEGQGADYGYTF.

This clonotype was counted ten times or more. The CDR3 sequence is CSVDRGSRETQYF. The CDR3 nucleotides read TGCAGCGTTGATCGCGGGAGTCGGGAGACCCAGTACTTC. The chain employs TRBV29-1 and TRBJ2-5; 7 bases line up with TRBD2. This CDR3 region has 13 residues. The J segment lost 5 bases and the V segment lost 3 bases, leaving 6 bases of the junction unmatched. Per the germline V gene, CDR1 is SQVTM and CDR2 is ANQGSEA. Drawing the rest from reference TRBV29-1 and TRBJ2-5, the complete variable domain is SAVISQKPSRDICQRGTSLTIQCQVDSQVTMMFWYRQQPGQSLTLIATANQGSEATYESGFVIDKFPISRPNLTFSTLTVSNMSPEDSSIYLCSVDRGSRETQYFGPGTRLLVL.

The chain couples TRBV13 to TRBJ2-7; the match to TRBD2 covers 12 bases. With V trimmed by 5 bases and J by 3 bases, 8 bases remained unmatched. The length of the CDR3 is 16 residues. Germline values: CDR1 PRHDT, CDR2 FYEKMQ (reference sequence). The CDR3 region is CASSETSGRPRYEQYF. The DNA of the CDR3 is TGTGCCAGCAGCGAAACTAGCGGGAGGCCCCGCTACGAGCAGTACTTC.

This clonotype is a singleton in its sample. The CDR3 here is CASSSTSGPVSHLYEQYF. The CDR3 region has the DNA TGTGCCAGCAGCTCTACCTCGGGTCCCGTATCCCACCTCTACGAGCAGTACTTC. The chain carries TRBV11-2 and TRBJ2-7; D ambiguous. Per germline, CDR1 SGHAT and CDR2 FQNNGV. V lost 4 bases and J 3 bases, leaving 25 bases between the germline ends. The CDR3 loop spans 18 amino acids.

This chain uses TRBV5-3 with TRBJ2-5; TRBD1 agrees at 8 bases. TRBV5-3 is placed among ORFs of uncertain function. Trimming removed 9 bases from V and 5 bases from J; junction bases left unmatched: 9. There are 13 residues in the CDR3. This CDR3 is CATQQGARETQYF. The CDR3 nucleotides are TGTGCCACACAGCAGGGGGCGAGGGAGACCCAGTACTTC.

Concerning this clonotype: A much larger clone lies one base from this, so it may be a read error. This chain links TRBV9 with TRBJ2-7; D is unresolved. V was cut by 4 bases and J by 5 bases, with 10 bases left in between. Germline CDR1 is SGDLS and CDR2 is YYNGEE. There are 12 residues in the CDR3. The CDR3 nucleotides are TGTGCCAGCAGCCGAGGTCGTAACGAGCAGTACTTC. Protein product: CASSRGRNEQYF.

The chain couples TRBV15 to TRBJ2-5; D may be TRBD1 or TRBD2 (6 bases each). Germline V gives CDR1 LNHNV, CDR2 YYDKDF (reference sequence). V was shortened by 0 bases and J by 7 bases, with 15 bases between the two germline ends. CDR3 length: 15 amino acids. This CDR3 reads CATSRDLEGGGTQYF. The DNA of the CDR3 is TGTGCCACCAGCAGAGATCTCGAGGGGGGTGGGACCCAGTACTTC.